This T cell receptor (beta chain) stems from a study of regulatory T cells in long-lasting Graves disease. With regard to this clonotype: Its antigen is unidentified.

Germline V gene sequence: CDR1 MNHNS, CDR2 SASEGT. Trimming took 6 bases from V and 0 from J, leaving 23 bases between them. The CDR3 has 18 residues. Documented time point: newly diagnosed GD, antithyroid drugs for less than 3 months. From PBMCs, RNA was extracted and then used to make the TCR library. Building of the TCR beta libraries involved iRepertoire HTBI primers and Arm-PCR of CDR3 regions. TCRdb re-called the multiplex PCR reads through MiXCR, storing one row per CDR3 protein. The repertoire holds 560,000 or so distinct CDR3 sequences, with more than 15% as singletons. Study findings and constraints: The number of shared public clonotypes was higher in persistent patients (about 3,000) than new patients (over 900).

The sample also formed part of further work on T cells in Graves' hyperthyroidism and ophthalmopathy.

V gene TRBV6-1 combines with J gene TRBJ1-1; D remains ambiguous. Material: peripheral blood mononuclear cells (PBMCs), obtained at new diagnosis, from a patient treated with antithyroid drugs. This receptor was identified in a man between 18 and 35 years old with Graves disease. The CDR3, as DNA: TGTGCCAGCAGACCAAGACGGGGTGGCTTCGGAATGAACACTGAAGCTTTCTTT. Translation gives CASRPRRGGFGMNTEAFF.